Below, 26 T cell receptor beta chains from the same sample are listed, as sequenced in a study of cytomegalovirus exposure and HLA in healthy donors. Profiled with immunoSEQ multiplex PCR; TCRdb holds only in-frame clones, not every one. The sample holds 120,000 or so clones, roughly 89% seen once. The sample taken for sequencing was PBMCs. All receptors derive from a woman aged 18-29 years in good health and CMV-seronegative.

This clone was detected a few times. CDR3: CASSPQGARNSPLHF. CDR3 nucleotides: TGTGCCAGCAGTCCACAGGGGGCGAGGAATTCACCCCTCCACTTT. This rearrangement joins TRBV2 to TRBJ1-6; 9 bases are a match to TRBD1. Germline CDR1 reads SNHLY; CDR2 reads FYNNEI. V shed 5 bases and J 7 bases; nucleotides not matched to a gene: 6. This CDR3 is built from 15 residues.

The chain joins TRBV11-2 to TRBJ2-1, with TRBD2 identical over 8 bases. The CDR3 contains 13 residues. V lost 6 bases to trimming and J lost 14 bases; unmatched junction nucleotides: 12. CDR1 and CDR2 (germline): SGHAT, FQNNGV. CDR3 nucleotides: TGTGCCAGCAGATCCGATATGGGGACTAGAGAGTTCTTC. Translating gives CASRSDMGTREFF.

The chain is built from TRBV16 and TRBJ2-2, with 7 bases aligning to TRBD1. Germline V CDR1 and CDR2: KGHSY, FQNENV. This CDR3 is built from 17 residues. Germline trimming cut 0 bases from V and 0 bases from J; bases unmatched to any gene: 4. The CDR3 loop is CASSQSVGGANTGELFF. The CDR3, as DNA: TGTGCCAGCAGCCAATCTGTAGGGGGCGCGAACACCGGGGAGCTGTTTTTT.

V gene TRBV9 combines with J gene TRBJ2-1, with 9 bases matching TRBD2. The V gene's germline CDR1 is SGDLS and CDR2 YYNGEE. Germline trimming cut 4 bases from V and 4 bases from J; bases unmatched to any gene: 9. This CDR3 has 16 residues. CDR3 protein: CASSPLLAGTYNEQFF. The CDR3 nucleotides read TGTGCCAGCAGCCCCCTACTAGCGGGTACTTACAATGAGCAGTTCTTC.

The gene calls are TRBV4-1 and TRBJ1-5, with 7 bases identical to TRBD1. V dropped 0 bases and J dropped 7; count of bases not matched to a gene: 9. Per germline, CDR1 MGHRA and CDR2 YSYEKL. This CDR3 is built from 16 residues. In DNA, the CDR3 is TGCGCCAGCAGCCAAGATAGGACGACAGGGTGGCAGCCCCAGCATTTT. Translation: CASSQDRTTGWQPQHF.

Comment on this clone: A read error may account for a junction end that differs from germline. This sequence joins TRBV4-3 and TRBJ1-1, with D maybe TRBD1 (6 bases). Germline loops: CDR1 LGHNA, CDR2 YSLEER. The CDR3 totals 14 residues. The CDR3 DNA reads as TGCGCCAGCAGCCAAGGGGGGCGCGGCACTCAAGCTTTCTTT. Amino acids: CASSQGGRGTQAFF.

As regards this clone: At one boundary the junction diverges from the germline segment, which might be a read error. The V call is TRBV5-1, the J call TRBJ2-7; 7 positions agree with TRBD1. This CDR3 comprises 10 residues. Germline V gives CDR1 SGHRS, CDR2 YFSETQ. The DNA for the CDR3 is TGCGCCAGCAGCTTGGGGGACAGCATTTTC. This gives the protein CASSLGDSIF.

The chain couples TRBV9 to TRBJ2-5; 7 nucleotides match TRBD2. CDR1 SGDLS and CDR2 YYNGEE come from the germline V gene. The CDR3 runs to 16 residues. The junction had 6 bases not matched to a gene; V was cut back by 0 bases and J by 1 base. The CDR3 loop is CASSVGGGGAQETQYF. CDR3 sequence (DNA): TGTGCCAGCAGCGTAGGAGGCGGGGGAGCCCAAGAGACCCAGTACTTC.

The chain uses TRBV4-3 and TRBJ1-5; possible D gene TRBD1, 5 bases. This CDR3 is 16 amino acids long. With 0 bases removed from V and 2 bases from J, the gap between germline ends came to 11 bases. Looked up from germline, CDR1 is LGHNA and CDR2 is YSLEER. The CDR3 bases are TGCGCCAGCAGCCAAGACACAGGTCTGGGCAATCAGCCCCAGCATTTT. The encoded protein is CASSQDTGLGNQPQHF.

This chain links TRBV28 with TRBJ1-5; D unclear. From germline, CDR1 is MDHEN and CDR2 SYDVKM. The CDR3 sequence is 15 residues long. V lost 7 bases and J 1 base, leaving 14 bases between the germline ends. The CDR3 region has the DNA TGTGCCAGCATCTCGGGTCACAAAAGCAATCAGCCCCAGCATTTT. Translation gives CASISGHKSNQPQHF.

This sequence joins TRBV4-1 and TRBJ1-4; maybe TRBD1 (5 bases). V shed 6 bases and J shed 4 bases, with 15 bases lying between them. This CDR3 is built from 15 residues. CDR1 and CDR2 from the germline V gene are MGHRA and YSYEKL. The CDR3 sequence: CASSLRQSVNEKLFF. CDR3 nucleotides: TGCGCCAGCAGTCTCAGACAGAGCGTTAATGAAAAACTGTTTTTT.

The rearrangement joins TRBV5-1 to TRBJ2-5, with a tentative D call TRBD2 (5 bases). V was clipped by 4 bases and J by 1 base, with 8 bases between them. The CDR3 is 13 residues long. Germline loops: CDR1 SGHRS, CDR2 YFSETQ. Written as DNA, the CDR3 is TGCGCCAGCAGCGACCGGGGCCAAGAGACCCAGTACTTC. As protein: CASSDRGQETQYF.

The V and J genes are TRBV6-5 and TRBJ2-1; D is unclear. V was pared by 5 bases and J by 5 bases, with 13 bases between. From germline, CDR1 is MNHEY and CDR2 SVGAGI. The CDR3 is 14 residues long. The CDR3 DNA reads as TGTGCCAGCAGTCAGAGGCCTTGGGACAATGAGCAGTTCTTC. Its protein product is CASSQRPWDNEQFF.

CDR3 DNA: TGCGCCAGCAGCGACGGGAGTGACGGGAGGGCGGACACCGGGGAGCTGTTTTTT. It translates to CASSDGSDGRADTGELFF. The rearrangement links TRBV10-1 to TRBJ2-2; 8 bases map to TRBD2. CDR1 and CDR2 (germline): WNHNN, SYGVQD (reference sequence). There are 18 residues in the CDR3. The V and J ends lost 6 bases and 3 bases, in that order; junction bases with no gene match: 15.

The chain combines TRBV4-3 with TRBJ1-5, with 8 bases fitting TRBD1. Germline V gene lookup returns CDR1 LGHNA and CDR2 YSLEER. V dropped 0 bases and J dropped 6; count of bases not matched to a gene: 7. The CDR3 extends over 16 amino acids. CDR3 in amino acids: CASSQDAGGISQPQHF. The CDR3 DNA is TGCGCCAGCAGCCAAGATGCAGGGGGCATCAGTCAGCCCCAGCATTTT.

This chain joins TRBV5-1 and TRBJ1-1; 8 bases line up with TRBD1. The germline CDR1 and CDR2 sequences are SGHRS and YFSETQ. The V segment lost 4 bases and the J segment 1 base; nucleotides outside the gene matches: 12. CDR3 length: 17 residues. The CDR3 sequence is CASSLSPFGTGNTEAFF. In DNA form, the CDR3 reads TGCGCCAGCAGCCTCTCCCCCTTCGGGACAGGGAACACTGAAGCTTTCTTT.

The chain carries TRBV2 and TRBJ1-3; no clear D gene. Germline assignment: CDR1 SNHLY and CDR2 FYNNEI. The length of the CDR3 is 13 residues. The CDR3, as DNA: TGTGCAGTGGACGGGATCTCTGGAAACACCATATATTTT. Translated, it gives CAVDGISGNTIYF.

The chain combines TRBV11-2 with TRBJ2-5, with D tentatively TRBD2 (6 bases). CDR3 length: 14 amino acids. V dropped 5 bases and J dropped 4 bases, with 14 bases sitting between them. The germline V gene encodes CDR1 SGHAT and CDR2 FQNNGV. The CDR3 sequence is CASSRDGGRETQYF. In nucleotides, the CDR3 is TGTGCCAGCAGCAGGGACGGAGGGAGAGAGACCCAGTACTTC.

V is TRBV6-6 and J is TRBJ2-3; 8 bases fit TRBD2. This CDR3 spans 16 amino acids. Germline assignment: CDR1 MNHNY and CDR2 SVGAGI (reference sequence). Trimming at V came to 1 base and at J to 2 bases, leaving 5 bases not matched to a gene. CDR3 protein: CASSYLLADDTDTQYF. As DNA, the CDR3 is TGTGCCAGCAGTTACTTACTAGCGGACGACACAGATACGCAGTATTTT.

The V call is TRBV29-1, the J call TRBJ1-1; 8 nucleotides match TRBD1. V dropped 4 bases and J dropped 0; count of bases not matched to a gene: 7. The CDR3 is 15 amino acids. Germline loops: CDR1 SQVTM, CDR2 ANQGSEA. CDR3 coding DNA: TGCAGCGTTGCCGGGCCGACAGGGGTGAACACTGAAGCTTTCTTT. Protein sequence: CSVAGPTGVNTEAFF.

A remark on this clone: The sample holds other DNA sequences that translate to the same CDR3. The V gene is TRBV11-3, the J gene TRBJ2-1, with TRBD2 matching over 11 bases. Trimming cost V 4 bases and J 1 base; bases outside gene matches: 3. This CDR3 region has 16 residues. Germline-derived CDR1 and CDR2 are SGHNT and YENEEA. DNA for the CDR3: TGTGCCAGCAGCTCCCGGACTAGCGGGTCCTACAATGAGCAGTTCTTC. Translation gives CASSSRTSGSYNEQFF.

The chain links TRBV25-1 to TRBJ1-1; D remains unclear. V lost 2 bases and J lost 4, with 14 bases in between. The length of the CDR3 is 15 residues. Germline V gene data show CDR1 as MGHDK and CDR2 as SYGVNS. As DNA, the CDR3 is TGTGCCAGCAGTGAAAGCGGGAGTGGTGGCACTGAAGCTTTCTTT. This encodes CASSESGSGGTEAFF.

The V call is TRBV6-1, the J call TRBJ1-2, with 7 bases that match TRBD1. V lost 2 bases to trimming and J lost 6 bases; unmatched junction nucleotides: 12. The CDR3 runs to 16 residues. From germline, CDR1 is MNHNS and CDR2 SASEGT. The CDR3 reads CASSETPRGLKHGYTF. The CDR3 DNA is TGTGCCAGCAGTGAAACCCCAAGGGGGCTCAAGCATGGCTACACCTTC.

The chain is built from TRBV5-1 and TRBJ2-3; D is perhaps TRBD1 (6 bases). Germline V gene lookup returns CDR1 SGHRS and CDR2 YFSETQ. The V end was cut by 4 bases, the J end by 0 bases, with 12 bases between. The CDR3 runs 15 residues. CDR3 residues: CASSIDRRSTDTQYF. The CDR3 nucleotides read TGCGCCAGCAGCATCGACAGGCGGAGCACAGATACGCAGTATTTT.

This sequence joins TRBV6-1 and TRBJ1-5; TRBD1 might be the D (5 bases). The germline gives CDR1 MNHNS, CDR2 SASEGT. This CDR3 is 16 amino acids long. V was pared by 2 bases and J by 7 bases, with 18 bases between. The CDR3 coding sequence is TGTGCCAGCAGTGAACCAAGGCGGGGGTTATACCAGCCCCAGCATTTT. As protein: CASSEPRRGLYQPQHF.

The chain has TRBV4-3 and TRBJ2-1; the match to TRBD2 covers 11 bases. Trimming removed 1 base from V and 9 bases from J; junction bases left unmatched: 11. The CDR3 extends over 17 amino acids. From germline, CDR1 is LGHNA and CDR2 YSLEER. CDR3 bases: TGCGCCAGCAGCCAAGCCGGTGGTAGCGGGAGGGCCTCTGAGCAGTTCTTC. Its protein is CASSQAGGSGRASEQFF.